This T cell receptor (beta chain) originates from a study of control samples from healthy donors and cancer patients (dated by TCRdb to the early 2020s). This clone was counted only a few times. The specificity of this receptor is unknown. Per-base quality was not reported, and no clone a single base away is much larger than it. Receptor amplification or capture employed the immunoSEQ multiplex PCR assay. Not all clones reach the TCRdb copy of this immuneACCESS table, which keeps in-frame sequences only. Checked studies attribute under half of the gap to unresolved V genes and leave the rest unexplained. This sample is represented by roughly 69,000 clones; more than 75% of them were singletons. The biggest ten clones account for 2% to 2.5% of the sample. The CDR3, from cysteine to phenylalanine, totals 19 residues. Only CDR3 DNA is held: 57 bases, read in frame from base 1.

Source material: PBMCs. The sequence was obtained from a woman aged 45 to 65 with head and neck cancer. The rearranged segments are TRBV21-1 and TRBJ2-1. TRBV21-1 corresponds to a pseudogene. CDR3 loop: CASSKDPLGCETCHNEQFF. The DNA reads TGTGCCAGCAGCAAAGACCCCCTAGGGTGCGAGACATGTCACAATGAGCAGTTCTTC.